This T cell receptor (beta chain) was captured by sequencing in a study of beta chain features in type 1 diabetes. V lost 5 bases, J lost 2 bases, and 2 bases stayed unmatched. Germline CDR1 MNHNY, CDR2 SVGAGI (reference sequence). The CDR3 covers 14 residues. Only a few counts were recorded for this clone. Antigen specificity is unknown. Regarding the study as a whole: Shorter TCRB CDR3s, moderately but significantly so, were found in Type 1 diabetes patients in all four CD4+ subsets.

As every portion of the isolated RNA was reverse transcribed, the sequencing read expressed TCRB transcripts. Profiled with immunoSEQ multiplex PCR; TCRdb holds only in-frame clones, not every one. The data contain 120,000 to 150,000 clones, 13% of them seen just once; the ten biggest clones take up around 1.2%. By way of CD45RO/CCR7/CD25/CD127/CD95/CD27, the CD4+ regulatory, stem cell-like memory, central memory and naive cells were sorted. Sequenced input: central memory CD4+ T cells from blood. V and J are TRBV6-6 and TRBJ1-5; 8 bases fit TRBD1. This receptor was identified in a man aged 18 to 30 with type 1 diabetes. The CDR3 bases are TGTGCCAGCAGTCAGGGGGCCGGCAATCAGCCCCAGCATTTT. Translating it yields CASSQGAGNQPQHF.